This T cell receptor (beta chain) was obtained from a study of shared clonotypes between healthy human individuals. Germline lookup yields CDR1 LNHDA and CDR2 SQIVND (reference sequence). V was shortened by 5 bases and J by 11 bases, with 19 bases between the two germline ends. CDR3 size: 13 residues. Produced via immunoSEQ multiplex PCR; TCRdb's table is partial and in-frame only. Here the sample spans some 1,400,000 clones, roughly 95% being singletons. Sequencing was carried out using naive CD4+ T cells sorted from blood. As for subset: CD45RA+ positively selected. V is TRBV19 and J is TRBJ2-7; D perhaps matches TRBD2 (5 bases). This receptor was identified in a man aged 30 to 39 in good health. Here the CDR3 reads CASSPTLWAREYF. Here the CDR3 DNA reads TGTGCCAGTAGTCCCACCCTTTGGGCGAGGGAGTACTTC.